The 31 T cell receptor beta chains below were found in one sample sequenced in a study of low-dose radiotherapy and immunotherapy resistance in tumors. TRAV- and TRBV-specific primers, spanning alpha and beta chains, primed first-strand cDNA. For amplifying TCRs, the PCR ran for approximately 18 cycles with Phusion, which was used together with a constant-region primer and the adapter on the V primers. TCRdb fed the reads into MiXCR, producing one record per CDR3 protein. The sample records tens of thousands of distinct CDR3 sequences, 30% to 35% being singletons. Regarding time point: before trial treatment. The sample consisted of PBMCs, taken before treatment. Source of these receptors: a male donor with gallbladder cancer.

This clonotype was counted ten times or more. The DNA of the CDR3 is TGTGCCAGCAGCCAAACATGGAACGAGCAGTACTTC. It encodes CASSQTWNEQYF. The chain is built from TRBV3-1 and TRBJ2-7; D uncertain. Trimming stripped 2 bases from V and 5 bases from J, with 7 bases between. The germline CDR1 and CDR2 sequences are LGHDT and YNNKEL (reference sequence). CDR3 length equals 12 residues.

A word on this clonotype: A read error likely explains this, since a far larger clone differs by one base. The V and J genes are TRBV20-1 and TRBJ2-4; 10 positions agree with TRBD1. From germline, CDR1 is DFQATT and CDR2 SNEGSKA (reference sequence). Trimming cost V 3 bases and J 13 bases; bases outside gene matches: 12. The CDR3 spans 14 residues. The CDR3 here is CSASLGQGHNEQYF. Written as DNA, the CDR3 is TGCAGTGCTAGTCTGGGACAGGGGCACAATGAGCAGTACTTC.

This clonotype appeared many times. This chain connects TRBV12-3 or TRBV12-4 to TRBJ2-3, with D maybe TRBD2 (5 bases). This CDR3 is built from 14 residues. V was clipped by 4 bases and J by 4 bases, with 12 bases between them. The CDR3 loop is CASSSSRRADTQYF. CDR3 sequence (DNA): TGTGCCAGCAGTTCTAGCAGACGGGCAGATACGCAGTATTTT.

The chain carries TRBV27 and TRBJ2-7; D not resolved. V lost 6 bases and J lost 3, with 15 bases in between. Germline V gene sequence: CDR1 MNHEY, CDR2 SMNVEV (reference sequence). CDR3 length equals 14 residues. CDR3: CASSLNIGNYEQYF. The CDR3, as DNA: TGTGCCAGCAGCCTTAACATCGGAAACTACGAGCAGTACTTC.

The DNA of the CDR3 is TGTGCCAGCAGCTTAAGAGGCCAGGCGGGCTACACCTTC. It encodes CASSLRGQAGYTF. The chain has TRBV7-2 and TRBJ1-2, with D unresolved. This CDR3 comprises 13 residues. Germline V gene sequence: CDR1 SGHTA, CDR2 FQGNSA. Trimming cost V 2 bases and J 8 bases, with 12 bases left between them.

The J gene is TRBJ2-1, the V gene TRBV5-1, with 10 bases fitting TRBD2. The CDR3 extends over 17 amino acids. The trim removed 0 bases at V and 10 bases at J, leaving 13 bases unmatched. Looked up from germline, CDR1 is SGHRS and CDR2 is YFSETQ. The CDR3 loop is CASSLGIRSSGSKEQFF. In nucleotides, the CDR3 is TGCGCCAGCAGCTTGGGGATTCGGTCTAGCGGGAGCAAGGAGCAGTTCTTC.

This clonotype was seen a handful of times. This rearrangement joins TRBV3-1 to TRBJ1-5; D is unresolved. CDR1 is LGHDT and CDR2 is YNNKEL in the germline V gene (reference sequence). V lost 1 base, J lost 6 bases, and 13 bases lay in between. This CDR3 region has 15 residues. The CDR3 nucleotides are TGTGCCAGCAGCCAAGGTAGCGGGATGGCTCAGCCCCAGCATTTT. Amino acid sequence: CASSQGSGMAQPQHF.

The rearrangement uses TRBV3-1 and TRBJ1-1; unclear D gene. This CDR3 comprises 11 residues. Trimming left V 6 bases short and J 5 bases short, with 7 bases between. Per germline, CDR1 LGHDT and CDR2 YNNKEL (reference sequence). The CDR3 spells CASRRGTEAFF. The DNA for the CDR3 is TGTGCCAGCAGACGTGGGACTGAAGCTTTCTTT. The full variable domain, with the rest looked up from reference TRBV3-1 and TRBJ1-1, is DTAVSQTPKYLVTQMGNDKSIKCEQNLGHDTMYWYKQDSKKFLKIMFSYNNKELIINETVPNRFSPKSPDKAHLNLHINSLELGDSAVYFCASRRGTEAFFGQGTRLTVV.

This clonotype was picked up many times. The rearrangement uses TRBV30 and TRBJ2-7; D ambiguous. Trimming took off 2 bases at V and 5 bases at J, with 16 bases between the two ends. The CDR3 extends over 14 amino acids. The germline V gene has CDR1 GTSNPN and CDR2 SVGIG (reference sequence). The CDR3 sequence: CAWSLTDLTDEQYF. The CDR3 DNA reads as TGTGCCTGGAGTCTAACGGATCTTACGGACGAGCAGTACTTC. The full variable domain, completed using reference TRBV30 and TRBJ2-7, is SQTIHQWPATLVQPVGSPLSLECTVEGTSNPNLYWYRQAAGRGLQLLFYSVGIGQISSEVPQNLSASRPQDRQFILSSKKLLLSDSGFYLCAWSLTDLTDEQYFGPGTRLTVT.

This clonotype appeared many times. The V call is TRBV12-5, the J call TRBJ2-2, with D hard to call. Germline V lookup: CDR1 LGHNT, CDR2 FRNRAP. CDR3 size: 11 residues. V was shortened by 0 bases and J by 9 bases, with 2 bases between the two germline ends. CDR3 residues: CASGLVRELFF. CDR3 bases: TGTGCTAGTGGTTTGGTAAGGGAGCTGTTTTTT.

This chain uses TRBV28 with TRBJ2-1; 9 nucleotides match TRBD1. Germline V CDR1 and CDR2: MDHEN, SYDVKM. The V segment lost 2 bases and the J segment 7 bases; nucleotides outside the gene matches: 12. The CDR3 covers 17 residues. In DNA, the CDR3 is TGTGCCAGCAGTTTAACACCCGGGACAGGGATGTTGAATGAGCAGTTCTTC. Its translation: CASSLTPGTGMLNEQFF.

Ten or more counts support this clonotype. CDR3 in DNA: TGTGCCAGCAGACAAGTCGGGGAGCTGTTTTTT. Translating it yields CASRQVGELFF. The genes are TRBV25-1 and TRBJ2-2; D is undetermined. Germline CDR1 and CDR2: MGHDK and SYGVNS. V lost 6 bases to trimming and J lost 7 bases, with 6 bases between them. This CDR3 is 11 amino acids long.

This clonotype was detected only once. V gene TRBV6-8 combines with J gene TRBJ1-1, with 7 bases that match TRBD1. Trimming removed 5 bases from V and 5 bases from J; junction bases left unmatched: 11. The CDR3 has 15 amino acids. The germline V gene has CDR1 MNHGY and CDR2 SAAAGT. DNA of the CDR3: TGTGCCAGCAGTCGAGACAGGGTGAGTTCGACTGAAGCTTTCTTT. Protein: CASSRDRVSSTEAFF.

At least ten counts were recorded for this clonotype. For the CDR3, the DNA is TGTGCCAGCATCGGGACAGGCTCCTACGAGCAGTACTTC. Translation gives CASIGTGSYEQYF. J is TRBJ2-7 and V is TRBV21-1; TRBD1 reflects the table's D call only, with no check against the DNA. TRBV21-1 is classified as a pseudogene. The CDR3 is 13 amino acids.

This clonotype has a count of ten or more. In DNA form, the CDR3 reads TGTGCCAGCAGCTTACCCCGGGACAGCTACGAGCAGTACTTC. It yields the protein CASSLPRDSYEQYF. This chain uses TRBV7-9 with TRBJ2-7, with 7 bases matching TRBD1. V gave up 2 bases and J gave up 3 bases; unmatched junction bases: 4. The CDR3 loop spans 14 amino acids. Germline CDR1 reads SEHNR; CDR2 reads FQNEAQ (reference sequence).

This clonotype was counted ten times or more. This sequence joins TRBV6-2 or TRBV6-3 and TRBJ1-5; D gene uncertain. Germline lookup yields CDR1 MNHEY and CDR2 SVGEGT. The V and J ends lost 4 bases and 4 bases respectively, with 26 bases between them. The length of the CDR3 is 19 residues. The CDR3 region is CASSLDLNRAGPKNQPQHF. The DNA of the CDR3 is TGTGCCAGCAGTTTAGATTTGAACCGGGCTGGACCGAAGAATCAGCCCCAGCATTTT.

This clonotype was seen at least ten times. This chain connects TRBV4-1 to TRBJ1-3; the match to TRBD1 covers 7 bases. V was clipped by 4 bases and J by 4 bases; unmatched bases: 10. The CDR3 sequence is 16 residues long. CDR1 MGHRA and CDR2 YSYEKL come from the germline V gene. CDR3 in DNA: TGCGCCAGCAGCCCGTTCAAGGGGGCGGAAGGAAACACCATATATTTT. This codes for CASSPFKGAEGNTIYF.

This sequence joins TRBV10-3 and TRBJ2-6, with 7 bases that match TRBD2. Germline V gene lookup returns CDR1 ENHRY and CDR2 SYGVKD. V shed 4 bases and J 0 bases; nucleotides not matched to a gene: 9. This CDR3 spans 18 amino acids. The CDR3 loop is CAISGQPGGDSGANVLTF. For the CDR3, the DNA is TGTGCCATCAGTGGACAGCCGGGAGGAGACTCTGGGGCCAACGTCCTGACTTTC.

The chain recombines TRBV6-6 with TRBJ1-5, with 10 bases aligning to TRBD1. The V and J ends lost 7 bases and 1 base, in that order; junction bases with no gene match: 7. Germline CDR1 and CDR2: MNHNY and SVGAGI (reference sequence). The CDR3 is 16 residues long. The CDR3 DNA is TGTGCCAGCACCAGAAGGACAGGGGGAAGCAATCAGCCCCAGCATTTT. Protein sequence: CASTRRTGGSNQPQHF.

With regard to this clonotype: This likely traces to a read error, being one base from a far larger clone. The chain recombines TRBV6-1 with TRBJ1-3; 7 bases are a match to TRBD1. This CDR3 is 16 amino acids long. Germline V lookup: CDR1 MNHNS, CDR2 SASEGT. CDR3 nucleotide sequence: TGCGCCAGCAGTGAGTACTACAGGGGACCGCGAAACACCATATATTTT. As protein: CASSEYYRGPRNTIYF.

The rearrangement uses TRBV5-1 and TRBJ2-1; perhaps TRBD2 as D (7 bases). The V gene lost 4 bases and the J gene lost 4 bases, with 18 bases spanning the gap. Germline values: CDR1 SGHRS, CDR2 YFSETQ. The CDR3 is made up of 16 amino acids. In DNA form, the CDR3 reads TGCGCCAGCAGCCCTGGGGGGGGCTGGTCGTACAATGAGCAGTTCTTC. It codes for CASSPGGGWSYNEQFF.

This clonotype was seen at least ten times. The chain links TRBV12-5 to TRBJ2-2, with D possibly matching TRBD1 (6 bases). The CDR3 has 16 amino acids. With 2 bases removed from V and 6 bases from J, the gap between germline ends came to 16 bases. CDR1 is LGHNT, CDR2 FRNRAP, per germline. The CDR3 region is CASGLPLGHISGELFF. For the CDR3, the DNA is TGTGCTAGTGGTTTGCCGTTGGGACATATCTCCGGGGAGCTGTTTTTT.

This chain joins TRBV20-1 and TRBJ1-2; D may be TRBD1 (5 bases). The CDR3 loop spans 11 amino acids. V dropped 1 base and J dropped 7 bases, with 7 bases sitting between them. The V gene's germline CDR1 is DFQATT and CDR2 SNEGSKA (reference sequence). CDR3 residues: CSARAGAGYTF. The DNA of the CDR3 is TGCAGTGCTAGAGCCGGGGCTGGCTACACCTTC.

Concerning this clonotype itself: A read error likely explains this, since a far larger clone differs by one base. The chain recombines TRBV6-5 with TRBJ2-1; 8 bases fit TRBD2. The CDR3 is 14 amino acids. The germline V gene encodes CDR1 MNHEY and CDR2 SVGAGI. V shed 7 bases, J shed 13 bases, and the junction held 15 bases outside the gene matches. This CDR3 is CASMRREGGETQFF. In nucleotides, the CDR3 is TGTGCCAGCATGAGACGGGAGGGGGGCGAGACCCAGTTCTTC.

For the CDR3, the DNA is TGTGCCAGCAGCCGTAGCCCCTCAACCTACGAGCAGTACTTC. This codes for CASSRSPSTYEQYF. This chain links TRBV2 with TRBJ2-7; D uncertain. The V and J ends lost 6 bases and 2 bases respectively, with 14 bases between them. From germline, CDR1 is SNHLY and CDR2 FYNNEI. This CDR3 contains 14 residues.

In DNA, the CDR3 is TGTGCCAGCAGCTTGCTCGGTTCCGAGCAGTACTTC. Residues: CASSLLGSEQYF. V and J are TRBV5-5 and TRBJ2-7; D unresolved. The CDR3 covers 12 residues. Trimming removed 1 base at V and 6 bases at J, with 8 bases between. CDR1 SGHKS and CDR2 YYEKEE come from the germline V gene (reference sequence).

This clonotype is termed medium-sized (0.01 to 0.1%). The rearrangement uses TRBV6-1 and TRBJ1-5; D possibly corresponds to TRBD1 (6 bases). The germline V gene has CDR1 MNHNS and CDR2 SASEGT. The germline V and J ends were trimmed by 1 base and 7 bases, with 11 bases remaining between them. This CDR3 region has 14 residues. The CDR3: CASSEVTGQQPQHF. The CDR3 nucleotides are TGTGCCAGCAGTGAAGTAACAGGGCAACAGCCCCAGCATTTT.

This clonotype has ten or more counts. The chain has TRBV20-1 and TRBJ2-5; unclear D gene. V was clipped by 0 bases and J by 6 bases, with 17 bases between them. The CDR3 totals 15 residues. Germline V gene lookup returns CDR1 DFQATT and CDR2 SNEGSKA (reference sequence). The CDR3 loop is CSAREAPRVGQTQYF. In DNA, the CDR3 is TGCAGTGCTAGAGAGGCACCGCGTGTAGGGCAGACCCAGTACTTC.

This clonotype was seen ten or more times. The rearrangement uses TRBV5-3 and TRBJ2-2; possible D gene TRBD2, 5 bases. TRBV5-3 is sorted into the ORF group, with uncertain function. V lost 8 bases and J 1 base, leaving 18 bases between the germline ends. The CDR3 consists of 16 residues. CDR3 protein: CASRPVASLNTGELFF. Written as DNA, the CDR3 is TGTGCCAGCAGACCAGTCGCTAGCTTGAACACCGGGGAGCTGTTTTTT.

Worth noting for this clonotype: The DNA is omitted, as the CDR3 cannot be located on it reliably, and the CDR3 follows TCRdb's listing. The chain carries TRBV19 and TRBJ1-4. Germline-derived CDR1 and CDR2 are LNHDA and SQIVND (reference sequence). The CDR3 region is 13 residues in length, termini included. The CDR3 here is CASSIPYEKLFFF.

Relative to its sample, this clonotype is medium-sized. This chain uses TRBV6-1 with TRBJ2-1; TRBD2 agrees at 11 bases. Germline CDR1 is MNHNS and CDR2 is SASEGT. CDR3 size: 15 residues. Germline trimming cut 6 bases from V and 9 bases from J; bases unmatched to any gene: 10. CDR3 DNA: TGTGCCAGCAGGGCCGGTAGCGGGAGGGCCCCTGAGCAGTTCTTC. The encoded protein is CASRAGSGRAPEQFF.